Presented here are 27 T cell receptor beta chains from one specimen sequenced in a study of blood T cell repertoires in COVID-19. Profiling relied on immunoSEQ multiplex PCR, and the TCRdb table lists in-frame clones only, not all of them. The sample lists some 70,000 clones; about 90% were seen once. Sequenced material: peripheral blood. These receptors all come from a man aged 45 to 65 with COVID-19, enrolled during active disease.

The V and J genes are TRBV5-1 and TRBJ2-3, with 7 positions matching TRBD1. This CDR3 region has 14 residues. CDR1 and CDR2 (germline): SGHRS, YFSETQ. J was trimmed by 5 bases and V by 1 base; bases with no gene match: 4. The CDR3 nucleotides are TGCGCCAGCAGCTTGCGGCAGGGGGTAGATACGCAGTATTTT. It encodes CASSLRQGVDTQYF.

V and J are TRBV9 and TRBJ2-3, with 14 positions matching TRBD2. Germline CDR1 reads SGDLS; CDR2 reads YYNGEE. This CDR3 spans 18 amino acids. V trimming: 2 bases; J trimming: 6 bases; junction bases outside the gene matches: 11. The CDR3 loop reads CASSVGLAGVSQDDTQYF. The DNA of the CDR3 is TGTGCCAGCAGCGTGGGACTAGCGGGGGTCTCACAGGATGATACGCAGTATTTT.

This clone appeared a single time. The chain is built from TRBV19 and TRBJ2-3; 7 positions match TRBD1. The germline V gene has CDR1 LNHDA and CDR2 SQIVND (reference sequence). Unmatched junction bases numbered 10, after V lost 5 bases and J lost 2 bases. This CDR3 has 16 residues. In nucleotides, the CDR3 is TGTGCCAGTAGTTTGAAGACAGGGCCAACCACAGATACGCAGTATTTT. This codes for CASSLKTGPTTDTQYF.

This clone appeared a few times. The chain couples TRBV29-1 to TRBJ2-7; 7 positions agree with TRBD1. The CDR3 has 13 amino acids. Germline lookup yields CDR1 SQVTM and CDR2 ANQGSEA. V gave up 4 bases and J gave up 1 base; unmatched junction bases: 4. As DNA, the CDR3 is TGCAGCGTTGTAGGGACAGCGTCCTACGAGCAGTACTTC. Translated: CSVVGTASYEQYF.

V and J are TRBV5-1 and TRBJ1-2; 8 nucleotides align to TRBD1. The V and J ends lost 0 bases and 5 bases, in that order; junction bases with no gene match: 3. This CDR3 is 14 amino acids long. The germline gives CDR1 SGHRS, CDR2 YFSETQ. CDR3 sequence (DNA): TGCGCCAGCAGCTTGGAGAGACAGGGGTATGGCTACACCTTC. Residues: CASSLERQGYGYTF.

This chain links TRBV18 with TRBJ2-3; TRBD2 is a possible D gene (6 bases). Looked up from germline, CDR1 is KGHSH and CDR2 is LQKENI. V was clipped by 3 bases and J by 2 bases, with 12 bases between them. This CDR3 is 15 amino acids long. The CDR3 DNA sequence: TGTGCCAGCTCACCCCCTAGCGTGGCCACAGATACGCAGTATTTT. Its protein is CASSPPSVATDTQYF.

The chain has TRBV19 and TRBJ2-7; TRBD1 matches 8 bases. The length of the CDR3 is 15 residues. V was pared by 6 bases and J by 6 bases, with 13 bases of the junction left unmatched. Per the germline V gene, CDR1 is LNHDA and CDR2 is SQIVND (reference sequence). CDR3: CASSRPRDRISEQYF. CDR3 nucleotides: TGTGCCAGTAGCCGCCCGCGGGACAGGATTAGCGAGCAGTACTTC. The full variable domain, its missing parts supplied by reference TRBV19 and TRBJ2-7, is DGGITQSPKYLFRKEGQNVTLSCEQNLNHDAMYWYRQDPGQGLRLIYYSQIVNDFQKGDIAEGYSVSREKKESFPLTVTSAQKNPTAFYLCASSRPRDRISEQYFGPGTRLTVT.

The chain recombines TRBV5-8 with TRBJ1-1; the D is unclear. Trimming took 6 bases from V and 2 from J, leaving 17 bases between them. Germline values: CDR1 SGHTS, CDR2 YDEGEE. This CDR3 is built from 15 residues. As DNA, the CDR3 is TGTGCCAGCAATCGACCGGGGAAGCCCAACACTGAAGCTTTCTTT. Its translation is CASNRPGKPNTEAFF.

This clone was seen once. This rearrangement joins TRBV28 to TRBJ1-5, with D unresolved. The CDR3 loop spans 16 amino acids. Between the trimmed V and J ends, which lost 6 bases and 0 bases, there was a span of 15 bases. Germline CDR1 reads MDHEN; CDR2 reads SYDVKM. CDR3 nucleotide sequence: TGTGCCAGCAGCTTGGAGGAAGGCTATAGCAATCAGCCCCAGCATTTT. Translated: CASSLEEGYSNQPQHF.

The V gene is TRBV28, the J gene TRBJ1-2, with a possible D match to TRBD1 (5 bases). The V gene lost 1 base and the J gene lost 2 bases, with 11 bases spanning the gap. Germline CDR1 is MDHEN and CDR2 is SYDVKM. The CDR3 contains 15 residues. As DNA, the CDR3 is TGTGCCAGCAGTTTATTGGGGGGATTGAACTATGGCTACACCTTC. Translating it yields CASSLLGGLNYGYTF.

V gene TRBV18 combines with J gene TRBJ1-1; unclear D gene. V dropped 2 bases and J dropped 2 bases, with 12 bases sitting between them. Germline V gives CDR1 KGHSH, CDR2 LQKENI. The CDR3 consists of 15 residues. CDR3 sequence (DNA): TGTGCCAGCTCACCAATGGCGGTTCGTAACACTGAAGCTTTCTTT. Its translation is CASSPMAVRNTEAFF.

This chain joins TRBV7-9 and TRBJ2-7; 9 bases match TRBD1. Trimming removed 7 bases from V and 2 bases from J; junction bases left unmatched: 12. CDR3 size: 16 residues. Per germline, CDR1 SEHNR and CDR2 FQNEAQ (reference sequence). This chain's CDR3 is CASTPTEQGAPYEQYF. In nucleotides, the CDR3 is TGTGCCAGCACCCCAACGGAACAGGGGGCCCCCTACGAGCAGTACTTC. The variable domain in full, with the rest retrieved from reference TRBV7-9 and TRBJ2-7, is DTGVSQNPRHKITKRGQNVTFRCDPISEHNRLYWYRQTLGQGPEFLTYFQNEAQLEKSRLLSDRFSAERPKGSFSTLEIQRTEQGDSAMYLCASTPTEQGAPYEQYFGPGTRLTVT.

This clone was counted once. The rearrangement links TRBV6-5 to TRBJ1-6; D gene unclear. With 4 bases removed from V and 0 bases from J, the gap between germline ends came to 7 bases. Germline V gene sequence: CDR1 MNHEY, CDR2 SVGAGI. The CDR3 has 15 amino acids. The CDR3 is CASSSVSSYNSPLHF. In nucleotides, the CDR3 is TGTGCCAGCAGTTCCGTGAGCTCCTATAATTCACCCCTCCACTTT.

This chain links TRBV28 with TRBJ1-5; unclear D gene. From germline, CDR1 is MDHEN and CDR2 SYDVKM. Trimming shortened V by 1 base and J by 0 bases, and 7 bases separated the two germline ends. The CDR3 is 15 residues long. CDR3 DNA sequence: TGTGCCAGCAGTTTATACGGCGGTAGCAATCAGCCCCAGCATTTT. Translated, it gives CASSLYGGSNQPQHF.

This sequence joins TRBV5-5 and TRBJ2-1; TRBD2 matches at 15 bases. The V and J ends lost 5 bases and 0 bases, in that order; junction bases with no gene match: 6. This CDR3 is built from 18 residues. Germline loops: CDR1 SGHKS, CDR2 YYEKEE (reference sequence). The CDR3 region is CASRGTSGRLSSYNEQFF. For the CDR3, the DNA is TGTGCCAGCAGGGGGACTAGCGGGAGGCTTAGCTCCTACAATGAGCAGTTCTTC.

This chain links TRBV7-3 with TRBJ2-1, with no clear D. V gave up 5 bases and J gave up 5 bases, with 10 bases separating them. The CDR3 consists of 13 residues. Germline CDR1 and CDR2: SGHTA and FQGTGA. CDR3 loop: CASSTNGDNEQFF. CDR3 nucleotides: TGTGCCAGCAGCACTAACGGCGACAATGAGCAGTTCTTC.

The rearrangement links TRBV30 to TRBJ1-5; TRBD1 matches 7 bases. In germline, CDR1 is GTSNPN, CDR2 SVGIG (reference sequence). The CDR3 is 16 residues long. V dropped 2 bases and J dropped 0; count of bases not matched to a gene: 7. The CDR3 bases are TGTGCCTGGAGTCCCTACCGGGACAGTAGCAATCAGCCCCAGCATTTT. Its translation: CAWSPYRDSSNQPQHF.

This chain connects TRBV30 to TRBJ2-7; weak D call: TRBD2 (5 bases). The CDR3 totals 14 residues. V lost 1 base and J 1 base, leaving 11 bases between the germline ends. Germline V lookup: CDR1 GTSNPN, CDR2 SVGIG (reference sequence). The chain's CDR3 is CAWSDGGISYEQYF. CDR3 DNA: TGTGCCTGGAGTGACGGAGGAATTTCCTACGAGCAGTACTTC. Filled out from reference TRBV30 and TRBJ2-7, the complete variable domain reads SQTIHQWPATLVQPVGSPLSLECTVEGTSNPNLYWYRQAAGRGLQLLFYSVGIGQISSEVPQNLSASRPQDRQFILSSKKLLLSDSGFYLCAWSDGGISYEQYFGPGTRLTVT.

The chain carries TRBV15 and TRBJ2-5; 7 bases are shared with TRBD1. Germline assignment: CDR1 LNHNV and CDR2 YYDKDF (reference sequence). V lost 0 bases, J lost 2 bases, and 6 bases stayed unmatched. The CDR3 length is 16 residues. In DNA form, the CDR3 reads TGTGCCACCAGCAGAGATAGGGGGCGAGGGCAAGAGACCCAGTACTTC. This codes for CATSRDRGRGQETQYF. Supplemented by reference TRBV15 and TRBJ2-5, the full variable domain reads DAMVIQNPRYQVTQFGKPVTLSCSQTLNHNVMYWYQQKSSQAPKLLFHYYDKDFNNEADTPDNFQSRRPNTSFCFLDIRSPGLGDTAMYLCATSRDRGRGQETQYFGPGTRLLVL.

V is TRBV7-2 and J is TRBJ1-5; TRBD1 is a possible D gene (5 bases). Germline-derived CDR1 and CDR2 are SGHTA and FQGNSA. The CDR3 has 15 residues. Trimming left V 5 bases short and J 7 bases short, with 18 bases between. CDR3 sequence reads: CASSSGSGAKQPQHF. The CDR3 DNA reads as TGTGCCAGCAGCAGCGGGTCTGGGGCCAAACAGCCCCAGCATTTT.

The V call is TRBV10-3, the J call TRBJ1-2; a weak D match, TRBD1 (5 bases). The germline V gene encodes CDR1 ENHRY and CDR2 SYGVKD. V was pared by 7 bases and J by 3 bases, with 9 bases between. The length of the CDR3 is 12 residues. CDR3 nucleotides: TGTGCCATCACTAGGGGTGACTATGGCTACACCTTC. This sequence encodes CAITRGDYGYTF.

The V call is TRBV27, the J call TRBJ2-1; TRBD2 matches at 10 bases. With 4 bases clipped from V and 5 bases from J, the junction kept 11 bases outside the gene matches. This CDR3 has 17 residues. Germline V gene data show CDR1 as MNHEY and CDR2 as SMNVEV (reference sequence). CDR3 in DNA: TGTGCCAGCAGTTCCGACTTAAGCGGGGGGGAACACAATGAGCAGTTCTTC. It codes for CASSSDLSGGEHNEQFF.

This sequence joins TRBV7-3 and TRBJ2-3; tentative D call: TRBD2 (6 bases). The V end lost 1 base, the J end lost 2 bases, and 16 bases lay between the germline ends. CDR1 SGHTA and CDR2 FQGTGA come from the germline V gene. The CDR3 has 17 amino acids. The CDR3 bases are TGTGCCAGCAGCTTAAATCCCCGAACTAGCCCCACAGATACGCAGTATTTT. Translating it yields CASSLNPRTSPTDTQYF.

This clone was seen a few times. This chain uses TRBV6-5 with TRBJ1-5; TRBD1 is a possible D gene (5 bases). Trimming stripped 4 bases from V and 3 bases from J, with 13 bases between. The germline V gene encodes CDR1 MNHEY and CDR2 SVGAGI. The CDR3 runs 15 residues. In DNA, the CDR3 is TGTGCCAGCAGTTCTGGGACTTTACCCAATCAGCCCCAGCATTTT. This sequence encodes CASSSGTLPNQPQHF.

The chain carries TRBV2 and TRBJ1-5; possibly TRBD1 for D (6 bases). V was shortened by 4 bases and J by 9 bases, with 16 bases between the two germline ends. The CDR3 runs 14 residues. Looked up from germline, CDR1 is SNHLY and CDR2 is FYNNEI. The CDR3 sequence is CASSARDIWAPQHF. Here the CDR3 DNA reads TGTGCCAGCAGTGCTAGGGACATATGGGCGCCCCAGCATTTT. Full variable domain (missing parts from reference TRBV2 and TRBJ1-5): EPEVTQTPSHQVTQMGQEVILRCVPISNHLYFYWYRQILGQKVEFLVSFYNNEISEKSEIFDDQFSVERPDGSNFTLKIRSTKLEDSAMYFCASSARDIWAPQHFGDGTRLSIL.

This chain joins TRBV5-5 and TRBJ2-1; 7 bases are shared with TRBD2. The junction had 5 bases not matched to a gene; V was cut back by 2 bases and J by 3 bases. CDR3 length equals 15 residues. The germline gives CDR1 SGHKS, CDR2 YYEKEE (reference sequence). The CDR3, as DNA: TGTGCCAGCAGCTTCTCCCCTAGCGGCTACAATGAGCAGTTCTTC. Protein: CASSFSPSGYNEQFF. Full variable domain (rest looked up from reference TRBV5-5 and TRBJ2-1): DAGVTQSPTHLIKTRGQQVTLRCSPISGHKSVSWYQQVLGQGPQFIFQYYEKEERGRGNFPDRFSARQFPNYSSELNVNALLLGDSALYLCASSFSPSGYNEQFFGPGTRLTVL.

V and J are TRBV7-8 and TRBJ2-1, with TRBD1 matching over 8 bases. The CDR3 covers 15 residues. Germline V gene lookup returns CDR1 SGHVS and CDR2 FQNEAQ. Germline trimming cut 4 bases from V and 8 bases from J; bases unmatched to any gene: 10. The CDR3 here is CASSSTGAQLDEQFF. In DNA form, the CDR3 reads TGTGCCAGCAGCTCGACAGGGGCCCAGTTGGATGAGCAGTTCTTC.